Included here is one T cell receptor beta chain sequence, with context. This CDR3 comprises 15 residues. Deletions cut 3 bases from V and 0 bases from J, with 12 bases between. Germline values: CDR1 KGHSH, CDR2 LQKENI. The data originate from a study of Ad26.COV2.S vaccination and SARS-CoV-2 variants. Assay used: immunoSEQ multiplex PCR; TCRdb lists only in-frame clones, some missing. The sample lists approximately 150,000 clones; roughly 88% were seen once. This specimen was peripheral blood, taken after recovery from COVID-19. The TCR sequence derives from a human donor who had recovered from COVID-19. The chain has TRBV18 and TRBJ2-7; no clear D. CDR3 coding DNA: TGTGCCAGCTCACCGGGTGGCACCCTCTCCTACGAGCAGTACTTC. Its translation is CASSPGGTLSYEQYF.